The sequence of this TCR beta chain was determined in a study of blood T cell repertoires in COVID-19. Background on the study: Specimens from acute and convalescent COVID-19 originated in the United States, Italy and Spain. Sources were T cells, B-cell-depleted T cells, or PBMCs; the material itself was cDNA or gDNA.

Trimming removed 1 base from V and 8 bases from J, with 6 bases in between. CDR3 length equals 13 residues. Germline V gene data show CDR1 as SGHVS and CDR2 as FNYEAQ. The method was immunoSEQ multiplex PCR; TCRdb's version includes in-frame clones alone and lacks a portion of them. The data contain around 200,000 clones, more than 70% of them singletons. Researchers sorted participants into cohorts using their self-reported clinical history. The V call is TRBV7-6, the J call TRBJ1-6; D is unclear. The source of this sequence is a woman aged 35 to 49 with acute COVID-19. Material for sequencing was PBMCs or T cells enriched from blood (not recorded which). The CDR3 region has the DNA TGTGCCAGCAGCTTAGTCCAGGATTCACCCCTCCACTTT. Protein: CASSLVQDSPLHF.